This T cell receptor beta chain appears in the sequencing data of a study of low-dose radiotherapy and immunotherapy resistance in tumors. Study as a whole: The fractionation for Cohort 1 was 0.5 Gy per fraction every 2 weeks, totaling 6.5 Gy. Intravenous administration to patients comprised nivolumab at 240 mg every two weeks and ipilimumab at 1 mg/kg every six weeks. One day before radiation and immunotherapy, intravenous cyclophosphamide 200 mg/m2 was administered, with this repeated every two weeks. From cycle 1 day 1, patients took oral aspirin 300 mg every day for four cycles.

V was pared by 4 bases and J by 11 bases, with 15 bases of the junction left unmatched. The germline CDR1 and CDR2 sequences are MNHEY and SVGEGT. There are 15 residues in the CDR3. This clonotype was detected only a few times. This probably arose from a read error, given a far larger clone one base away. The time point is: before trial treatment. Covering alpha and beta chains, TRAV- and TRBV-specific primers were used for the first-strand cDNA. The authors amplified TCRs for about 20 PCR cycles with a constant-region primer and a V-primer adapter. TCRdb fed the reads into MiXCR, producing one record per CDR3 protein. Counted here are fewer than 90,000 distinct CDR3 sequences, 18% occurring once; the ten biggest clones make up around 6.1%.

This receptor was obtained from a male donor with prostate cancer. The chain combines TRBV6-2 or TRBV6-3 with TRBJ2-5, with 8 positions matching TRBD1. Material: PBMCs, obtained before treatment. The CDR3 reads CASSWSGGVSNEQYF. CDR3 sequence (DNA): TGTGCCAGCAGTTGGTCAGGGGGCGTCTCCAATGAGCAGTACTTC.